These 6 T cell receptor beta chains were sequenced from one sample in a study of cytomegalovirus exposure and HLA in healthy donors. This PCR relied on a set of 60 Vbeta primers and 13 Jbeta primers. Sequencing used immunoSEQ multiplex PCR; TCRdb keeps in-frame clones, though not all of them. The table records 37,000 or so clones, 81% of them present only once. Material: PBMCs. These receptors were collected from a woman between 40 and 50 years old in good health and CMV-seronegative.

The genes are TRBV27 and TRBJ2-2; D perhaps matches TRBD2 (6 bases). The germline CDR1 and CDR2 sequences are MNHEY and SMNVEV (reference sequence). V gave up 5 bases and J gave up 7 bases, with 14 bases separating them. The CDR3 consists of 14 residues. In DNA, the CDR3 is TGTGCCAGCAGTGGGTCGGGAGTGGGCGGGGAGCTGTTTTTT. This codes for CASSGSGVGGELFF.

This chain uses TRBV6-6 with TRBJ1-4; D call uncertain. Germline V gene sequence: CDR1 MNHNY, CDR2 SVGAGI (reference sequence). The CDR3 runs 15 residues. V was trimmed by 8 bases and J by 1 base, leaving 14 bases between them. CDR3 nucleotide sequence: TGTGCCAGCCTTGCGCGCGTCGGAACTAATGAAAAACTGTTTTTT. Translating gives CASLARVGTNEKLFF.

The V call is TRBV19, the J call TRBJ1-4; 9 bases map to TRBD1. CDR3 length: 13 amino acids. Germline CDR1 reads LNHDA; CDR2 reads SQIVND (reference sequence). J gave up 10 bases and V 7 bases, and 7 bases lay outside the gene matches. The CDR3 sequence: CASNSDRGRKLFF. CDR3 bases: TGTGCCAGTAACTCGGACAGGGGACGAAAACTGTTTTTT.

The gene calls are TRBV18 and TRBJ2-6; D perhaps matches TRBD1 (5 bases). The length of the CDR3 is 15 residues. V dropped 4 bases and J dropped 0 bases, with 7 bases sitting between them. Germline CDR1 KGHSH, CDR2 LQKENI. CDR3 nucleotide sequence: TGTGCCAGCTCACGGGGCCTCTCTGGGGCCAACGTCCTGACTTTC. It encodes CASSRGLSGANVLTF.

This clone came up a few times. The gene calls are TRBV2 and TRBJ1-5, with 7 positions matching TRBD1. The V segment lost 7 bases and the J segment 3 bases; nucleotides outside the gene matches: 6. The CDR3 sequence is 14 residues long. Germline CDR1 is SNHLY and CDR2 is FYNNEI. CDR3 DNA sequence: TGTGCCAGCAAGAGACAGGGCACCAATCAGCCCCAGCATTTT. Its protein product is CASKRQGTNQPQHF. Supplemented by reference TRBV2 and TRBJ1-5, the full variable domain reads EPEVTQTPSHQVTQMGQEVILRCVPISNHLYFYWYRQILGQKVEFLVSFYNNEISEKSEIFDDQFSVERPDGSNFTLKIRSTKLEDSAMYFCASKRQGTNQPQHFGDGTRLSIL.

V usage is TRBV7-6 and J usage is TRBJ2-7, with 15 bases matching TRBD2. Losses at the gene ends were 5 bases for V and 4 bases for J; bases not matched to a gene: 6. Germline assignment: CDR1 SGHVS and CDR2 FNYEAQ. The CDR3 is 16 residues long. Written as DNA, the CDR3 is TGTGCCAGCAGCCCCGGACTAGCGGGGGGGCTGTACGAGCAGTACTTC. As protein: CASSPGLAGGLYEQYF.